These 11 T cell receptor beta chains were all obtained from the same sample, sequenced in a study of cytomegalovirus exposure and HLA in healthy donors. It was with 60 Vbeta and 13 Jbeta primers that the PCR ran. Method: immunoSEQ multiplex PCR; TCRdb's copy keeps in-frame clones and lacks some. The table records about 150,000 clones, roughly 70% of them present only once. Source material: PBMCs. These receptors came from a woman aged 60 to 75 in good health and CMV-seropositive.

The rearrangement uses TRBV5-1 and TRBJ1-2; the D is unclear. From germline, CDR1 is SGHRS and CDR2 YFSETQ. This CDR3 has 12 residues. V was shortened by 3 bases and J by 6 bases, with 9 bases between the two germline ends. Here the CDR3 reads CASSSGMDGYTF. The CDR3 nucleotides read TGCGCCAGCAGCTCAGGAATGGATGGCTACACCTTC. The variable domain in full, with the rest retrieved from reference TRBV5-1 and TRBJ1-2, is KAGVTQTPRYLIKTRGQQVTLSCSPISGHRSVSWYQQTPGQGLQFLFEYFSETQRNKGNFPGRFSGRQFSNSRSEMNVSTLELGDSALYLCASSSGMDGYTFGSGTRLTVV.

J is TRBJ1-2 and V is TRBV28; 10 bases align to TRBD1. V lost 6 bases to trimming and J lost 3 bases; unmatched junction nucleotides: 13. The CDR3 contains 17 residues. Per germline, CDR1 MDHEN and CDR2 SYDVKM. The CDR3 nucleotides are TGTGCCAGCAGCTCCGGGACAGGGGTATTCAGGGACTATGGCTACACCTTC. It translates to CASSSGTGVFRDYGYTF.

The chain employs TRBV10-3 and TRBJ1-5, with TRBD1 matching 7 bases. The CDR3 runs to 14 residues. Germline V gives CDR1 ENHRY, CDR2 SYGVKD. The J segment lost 7 bases and the V segment lost 6 bases, leaving 9 bases of the junction unmatched. CDR3 sequence: CAISTTGIGQPQHF. In nucleotides, the CDR3 is TGTGCCATCAGCACGACAGGGATCGGGCAGCCCCAGCATTTT.

The table lists this clone with a few counts. The V and J genes are TRBV9 and TRBJ2-3, with TRBD2 matching 10 bases. The CDR3 runs 15 residues. The germline CDR1 and CDR2 sequences are SGDLS and YYNGEE. Trimming removed 3 bases from V and 6 bases from J; junction bases left unmatched: 7. CDR3 amino acids: CASSASSGRLDTQYF. The CDR3 nucleotides read TGTGCCAGCAGCGCTTCTAGCGGGAGATTGGATACGCAGTATTTT.

The chain joins TRBV25-1 to TRBJ2-1; 10 bases align to TRBD2. The germline V gene encodes CDR1 MGHDK and CDR2 SYGVNS. CDR3 length equals 15 residues. V gave up 4 bases and J gave up 2 bases; unmatched junction bases: 2. The CDR3 DNA reads as TGTGCCAGCAGTGGAGCGGGAGGGCCCTACAATGAGCAGTTCTTC. Translated, it gives CASSGAGGPYNEQFF.

The J gene is TRBJ2-1, the V gene TRBV7-6; 12 bases are shared with TRBD2. Trimming removed 6 bases from V and 7 bases from J; junction bases left unmatched: 10. The CDR3 runs 16 residues. CDR1 SGHVS and CDR2 FNYEAQ come from the germline V gene. Here the CDR3 reads CASSMGASGRGNEQFF. The CDR3 nucleotides read TGTGCCAGCAGTATGGGTGCTAGCGGGAGGGGGAATGAGCAGTTCTTC.

V usage is TRBV7-2 and J usage is TRBJ1-2; no definite D call. Looked up from germline, CDR1 is SGHTA and CDR2 is FQGNSA. Trimming took off 2 bases at V and 9 bases at J, with 10 bases between the two ends. CDR3 length equals 12 residues. DNA for the CDR3: TGTGCCAGCAGCTTAAGGCCGACTAGCTACACCTTC. Its protein is CASSLRPTSYTF.

The rearrangement links TRBV6-1 to TRBJ2-2; 8 positions agree with TRBD1. The CDR3 runs 16 residues. Germline CDR1 is MNHNS and CDR2 is SASEGT. J lost 4 bases, V lost 2 bases, and 6 bases had no gene match. CDR3 DNA sequence: TGTGCCAGCAGTGAAAAGGGACAGGTGATCACCGGGGAGCTGTTTTTT. Translation gives CASSEKGQVITGELFF.

The J gene is TRBJ1-2, the V gene TRBV15, with unresolved D. The CDR3 runs to 15 residues. Germline loops: CDR1 LNHNV, CDR2 YYDKDF (reference sequence). The germline V and J ends were trimmed by 3 bases and 2 bases, with 13 bases remaining between them. In DNA form, the CDR3 reads TGTGCCACCAGCAGGACCCACAGTGAGAACTATGGCTACACCTTC. As protein: CATSRTHSENYGYTF.

This clone was seen a handful of times. The chain employs TRBV5-1 and TRBJ2-1; 10 bases agree with TRBD1. Germline V CDR1 and CDR2: SGHRS, YFSETQ. CDR3 length equals 15 residues. The ends lost 2 bases at V and 8 bases at J; junction bases unmatched: 7. The CDR3 protein is CASSFPGQGSDEQFF. The DNA of the CDR3 is TGCGCCAGCAGCTTCCCGGGACAGGGGTCGGATGAGCAGTTCTTC.

The CDR3 DNA reads as TGTGCCAGCAGCTCCTCCAGGGGGCGATCCTACGAGCAGTACTTC. This gives the protein CASSSSRGRSYEQYF. This rearrangement joins TRBV5-8 to TRBJ2-7; 8 nucleotides match TRBD1. The CDR3 extends over 15 amino acids. The germline gives CDR1 SGHTS, CDR2 YDEGEE. Unmatched junction bases numbered 6, after V lost 3 bases and J lost 1 base.